This TCR beta chain was profiled in a study of regulatory T cells in long-lasting Graves disease. Regarding the study as a whole: Persistent-disease Graves' patients showed less TCR diversity than new cases.

V was clipped by 3 bases and J by 2 bases; unmatched bases: 9. From germline, CDR1 is SGHRS and CDR2 YFSETQ. The CDR3 runs to 16 residues. This clonotype appeared many times. Antigen: not known. Arm-PCR of CDR3 regions and iRepertoire HTBI primers were used to build TCR beta libraries. TCRdb re-analysed the multiplex PCR reads in MiXCR, keeping a single row per CDR3 protein. The sample contains 350,000 to 550,000 distinct CDR3 sequences, about 17% of which appear only once. The time point denotes: newly diagnosed GD, antithyroid drugs for less than 3 months. PBMC-derived RNA was used for the TCR library. A further study also used this sample, focusing on T cells in Graves' hyperthyroidism and ophthalmopathy. That paper notes: Together with thyroid ultrasound, orbital computed tomography, serum thyroxine and TRAb, clinical symptoms were used for diagnoses.

The receptor's source is a young woman with Graves disease. The material sequenced was peripheral blood mononuclear cells (PBMCs), taken at new diagnosis, from a patient treated with antithyroid drugs. V and J are TRBV5-1 and TRBJ1-1; TRBD1 aligns across 8 bases. DNA for the CDR3: TGCGCCAGCAGCTCCGACAGGGGTAACAGCAACACTGAAGCTTTCTTT. It translates to CASSSDRGNSNTEAFF. Drawing the rest from reference TRBV5-1 and TRBJ1-1, the complete variable domain is KAGVTQTPRYLIKTRGQQVTLSCSPISGHRSVSWYQQTPGQGLQFLFEYFSETQRNKGNFPGRFSGRQFSNSRSEMNVSTLELGDSALYLCASSSDRGNSNTEAFFGQGTRLTVV.